This T cell receptor beta chain emerged from a study of blood T cells in healthy people across ages. The CDR3 sequence is 11 residues long. Germline CDR1 reads SGHAT; CDR2 reads FQNNGV. V was pared by 4 bases and J by 11 bases, with 9 bases between. A second roughly 6 to 11 cycle PCR used barcoded and J-beta primers. Each CDR3 protein is one row after TCRdb ran MiXCR on the 5' RACE reads. Among approximately 730,000 distinct CDR3 sequences listed, roughly 41% were seen once. This clonotype was counted between two and nine times. Its antigen is as yet unknown. The study's findings and limits: TCR beta diversity per million T cells fell roughly linearly with age.

This sequence was found in an older woman in good health. The sample comprised blood. The rearrangement uses TRBV11-2 and TRBJ2-1; the D gene is possibly TRBD2 (5 bases). In DNA, the CDR3 is TGTGCCAGCAGCTCCGGGATACAGCAGTTCTTC. Residues: CASSSGIQQFF.